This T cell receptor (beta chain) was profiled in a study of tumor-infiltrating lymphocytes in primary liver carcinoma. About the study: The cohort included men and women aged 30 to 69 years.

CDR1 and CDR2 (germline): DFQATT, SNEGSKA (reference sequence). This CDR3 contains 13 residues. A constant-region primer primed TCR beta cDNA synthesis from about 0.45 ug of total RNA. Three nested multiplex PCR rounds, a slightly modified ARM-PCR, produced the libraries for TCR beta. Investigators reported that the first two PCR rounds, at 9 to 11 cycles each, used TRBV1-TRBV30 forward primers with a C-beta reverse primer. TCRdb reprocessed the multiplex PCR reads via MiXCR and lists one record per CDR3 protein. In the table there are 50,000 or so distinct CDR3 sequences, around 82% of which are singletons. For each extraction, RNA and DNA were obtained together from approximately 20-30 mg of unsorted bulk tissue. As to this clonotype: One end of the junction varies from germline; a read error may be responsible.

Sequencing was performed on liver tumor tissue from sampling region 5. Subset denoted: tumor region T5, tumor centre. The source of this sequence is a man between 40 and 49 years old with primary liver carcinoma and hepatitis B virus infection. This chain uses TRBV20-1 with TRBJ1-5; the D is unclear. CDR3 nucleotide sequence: TGCAGTGTTAGAGATTGGAGGCAAAGGGCCCAGCATTTT. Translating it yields CSVRDWRQRAQHF.